This T cell receptor (beta chain) stems from a study of control samples from healthy donors and cancer patients. V was trimmed by 6 bases and J by 7 bases, leaving 13 bases between them. The CDR3 contains 13 residues. The germline CDR1 and CDR2 sequences are MDHEN and SYDVKM. Repertoires were generated with immunoSEQ multiplex PCR, while TCRdb's copy carries only in-frame clones and drops some. The data hold about 86,000 clones, with about 88% observed a single time. The receptor comes from a woman between 45 and 60 years old with colorectal cancer. V is TRBV28 and J is TRBJ2-1; D gene ambiguous. The sample comprised PBMCs. The CDR3 bases are TGTGCCAGCAGCCTCTTAGCTGGAAATGAGCAGTTCTTC. This sequence encodes CASSLLAGNEQFF.